The entry below describes one T cell receptor (beta chain). Its antigen remains unidentified. These data are taken from a study of radiotherapy plus CTLA-4 blockade in lung cancer. Study at large: Objective responses were seen in around 19% of patients, disease control in approximately 30%.

Notes on the study in general: In blood, tumor-derived TCR clones expanded after radiotherapy plus ipilimumab.

Profiling relied on immunoSEQ multiplex PCR, and the TCRdb table lists in-frame clones only, not all of them. The sample includes about 87,000 clones, about 88% of them seen just once. Germline-derived CDR1 and CDR2 are SGHTA and FQGNSA. The V gene end was trimmed by 4 bases and the J gene end by 5 bases; junction bases not matched to a gene: 4. The CDR3 has 13 residues. The sample consisted of peripheral blood, taken from a patient treated with radiotherapy plus ipilimumab. The sequence was obtained from a human donor with non-small cell lung cancer that progressed on radiotherapy plus ipilimumab. The chain is built from TRBV7-2 and TRBJ2-5, with 7 nucleotides matching TRBD1. The CDR3 DNA sequence: TGTGCCAGCAGCTCAGGGGGTACTGAGACCCAGTACTTC. As protein: CASSSGGTETQYF.